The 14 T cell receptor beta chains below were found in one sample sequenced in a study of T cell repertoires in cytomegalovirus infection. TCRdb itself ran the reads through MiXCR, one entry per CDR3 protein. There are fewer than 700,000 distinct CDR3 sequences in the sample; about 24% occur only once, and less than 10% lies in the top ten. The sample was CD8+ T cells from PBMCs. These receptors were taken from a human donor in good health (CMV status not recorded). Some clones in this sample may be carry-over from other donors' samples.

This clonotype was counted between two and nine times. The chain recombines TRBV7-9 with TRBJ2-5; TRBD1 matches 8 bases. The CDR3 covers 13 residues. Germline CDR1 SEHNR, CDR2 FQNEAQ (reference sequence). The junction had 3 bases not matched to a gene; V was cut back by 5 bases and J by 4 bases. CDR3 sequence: CASSRDRRETQYF. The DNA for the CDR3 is TGTGCCAGCAGCCGGGACAGGAGAGAGACCCAGTACTTC.

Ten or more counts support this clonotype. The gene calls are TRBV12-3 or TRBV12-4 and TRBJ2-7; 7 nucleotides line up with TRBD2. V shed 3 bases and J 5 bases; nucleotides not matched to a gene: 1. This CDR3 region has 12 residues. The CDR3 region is CASSFGGDEQYV. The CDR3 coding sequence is TGTGCCAGCAGTTTTGGGGGGGACGAGCAGTACGTC.

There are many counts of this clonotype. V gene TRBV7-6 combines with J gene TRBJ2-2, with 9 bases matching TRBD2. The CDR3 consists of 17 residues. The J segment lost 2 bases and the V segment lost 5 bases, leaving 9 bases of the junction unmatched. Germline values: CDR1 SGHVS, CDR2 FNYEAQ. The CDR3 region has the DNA TGTGCCAGCAGCCCGGGGGTAGCGGGGGACAACACCGGGGAGCTGTTTTTT. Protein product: CASSPGVAGDNTGELFF.

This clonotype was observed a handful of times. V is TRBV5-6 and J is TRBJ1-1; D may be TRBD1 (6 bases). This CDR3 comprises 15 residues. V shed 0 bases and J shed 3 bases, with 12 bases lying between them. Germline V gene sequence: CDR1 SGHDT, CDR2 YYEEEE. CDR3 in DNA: TGTGCCAGCAGCTTGGAGGGGGGTCCATACACTGAAGCTTTCTTT. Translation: CASSLEGGPYTEAFF.

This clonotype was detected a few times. The CDR3 DNA reads as TGTGCCAGCAGTTTCCCCGGACAGGGTGGGACAACTAATGAAAAACTGTTTTTT. Amino acid sequence: CASSFPGQGGTTNEKLFF. This chain uses TRBV28 with TRBJ1-4; TRBD1 aligns across 8 bases. Germline values: CDR1 MDHEN, CDR2 SYDVKM. J was trimmed by 0 bases and V by 3 bases; bases with no gene match: 9. The CDR3 has 18 residues.

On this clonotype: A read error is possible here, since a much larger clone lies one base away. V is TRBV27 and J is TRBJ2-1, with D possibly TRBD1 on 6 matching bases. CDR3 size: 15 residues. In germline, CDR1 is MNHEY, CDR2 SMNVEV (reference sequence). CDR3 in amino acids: CTSSFDPSGANEQFF. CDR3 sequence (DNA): TGTACCAGCAGTTTCGACCCATCAGGGGCCAATGAGCAGTTCTTC.

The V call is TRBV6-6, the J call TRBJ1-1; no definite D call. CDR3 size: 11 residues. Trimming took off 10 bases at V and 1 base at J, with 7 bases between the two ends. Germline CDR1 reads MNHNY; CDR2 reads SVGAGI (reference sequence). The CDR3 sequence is CATATNTEAFF. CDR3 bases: TGTGCCACCGCGACGAACACTGAAGCTTTCTTT.

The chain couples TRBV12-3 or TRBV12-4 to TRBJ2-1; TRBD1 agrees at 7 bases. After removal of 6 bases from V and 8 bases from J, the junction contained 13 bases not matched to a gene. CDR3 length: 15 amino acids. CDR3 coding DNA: TGTGCCAGCAGCCCCGGGGACAGCCCTTCGGATGAGCAGTTCTTC. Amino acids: CASSPGDSPSDEQFF.

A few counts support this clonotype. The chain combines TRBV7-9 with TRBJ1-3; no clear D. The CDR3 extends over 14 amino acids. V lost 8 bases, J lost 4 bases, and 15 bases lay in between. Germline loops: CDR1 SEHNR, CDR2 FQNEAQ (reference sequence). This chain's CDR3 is CASEGGLGGNTIYF. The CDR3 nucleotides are TGTGCCAGCGAAGGAGGGCTCGGGGGAAACACCATATATTTT.

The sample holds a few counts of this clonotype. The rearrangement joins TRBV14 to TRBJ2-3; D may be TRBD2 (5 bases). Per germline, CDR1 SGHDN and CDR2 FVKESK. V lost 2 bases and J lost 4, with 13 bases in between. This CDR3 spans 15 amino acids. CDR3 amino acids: CASSQWGDRADTQYF. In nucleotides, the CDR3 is TGTGCCAGCAGCCAATGGGGAGATAGGGCAGATACGCAGTATTTT.

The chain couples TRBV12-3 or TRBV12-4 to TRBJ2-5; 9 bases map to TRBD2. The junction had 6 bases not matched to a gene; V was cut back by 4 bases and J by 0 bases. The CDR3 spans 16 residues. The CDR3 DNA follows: TGTGCCAGCAGTTCAGGACTAGCGAAGTACCAAGAGACCCAGTACTTC. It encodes CASSSGLAKYQETQYF.

This CDR3 reads CASSERGALSSSYNEQFF. CDR3 sequence (DNA): TGTGCCAGCAGTGAAAGGGGGGCCCTTTCGAGCTCCTACAATGAGCAGTTCTTC. This chain uses TRBV2 with TRBJ2-1; D may be TRBD1 or TRBD2 (6 bases each). CDR1 is SNHLY, CDR2 FYNNEI, per germline. Trimming cost V 2 bases and J 0 bases, with 17 bases left between them. CDR3 size: 18 residues.

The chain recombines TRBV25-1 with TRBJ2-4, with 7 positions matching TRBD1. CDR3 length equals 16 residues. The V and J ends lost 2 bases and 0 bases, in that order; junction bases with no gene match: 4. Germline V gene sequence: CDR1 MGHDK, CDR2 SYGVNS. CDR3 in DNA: TGTGCCAGCAGTGAAATCGACAGGGAAGCCAAAAACATTCAGTACTTC. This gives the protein CASSEIDREAKNIQYF.

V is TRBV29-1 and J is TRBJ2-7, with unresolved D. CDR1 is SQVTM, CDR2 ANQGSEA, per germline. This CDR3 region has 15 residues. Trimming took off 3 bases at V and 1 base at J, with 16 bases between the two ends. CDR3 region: CSVEGRHRLSYEQYF. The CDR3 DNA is TGCAGCGTTGAGGGCAGGCACCGACTTTCCTACGAGCAGTACTTC.